A selection of T cell receptor beta chains follows, all from one sample in a study of shared T cell receptors in the human thymus. Some clones are missing from TCRdb's copy, which holds only in-frame ones; the method was immunoSEQ multiplex PCR. The sample gives about 660,000 clones, approximately 90% of which show up once; around 0.0099% is in the top ten. The sample was also reused in another study, on human thymus T cells.

The specimen sequenced was thymocytes. These receptors were taken from a boy under two years old with a congenital heart defect. CDR3s leave out the opening cysteine and the closing phenylalanine or tryptophan. Rows give clone size only sometimes, using once, few, many, or a class for an expanded clone.

cdr3_aa,v_call,j_call,clone_size
ATSCPRGANEKLF,TRBV15,TRBJ1-4,once
ASSSVVWVMNTGELF,TRBV5-1,TRBJ2-2,once
ASSLDRSSYNEQF,TRBV5-1,TRBJ2-1,.
ASSGFTGLADPTDTQY,TRBV10-1,TRBJ2-3,.
ASGLVLRQAPDNHSGANVLT,TRBV12-5,TRBJ2-6,.
ASSEPTGTNEKLF,TRBV7-9,TRBJ1-4,.
SVRHKAGVGPQEQY,TRBV29-1,TRBJ2-3,.
ASSVSGSSYNEQF,TRBV27,TRBJ2-1,few
SVAQGRDEGQPQH,TRBV29-1,TRBJ1-5,.
ASSPGHGYT,TRBV6-1,TRBJ1-2,.
ASSGQGPRGEQF,TRBV6-1,TRBJ2-1,.
ASSKGLPQPYEQY,TRBV6-5,TRBJ2-7,.
ASSVGGTGELF,TRBV9,TRBJ2-2,.
ASSLAETQY,TRBV5-4,TRBJ2-5,few
ASSQSYHPGFYEQY,TRBV5-8,TRBJ2-7,once
ASSLGGHTSYEQY,TRBV11-3,TRBJ2-7,.
ASNLAGAGSGNTIY,TRBV2,TRBJ1-3,.
ASGLGRGPYGYT,TRBV9,TRBJ1-2,.
ASSQERGFEANVLT,TRBV4-2,TRBJ2-6,.
ASSQGERLAGVSDTQY,TRBV4-2,TRBJ2-3,.
ASSQVSGQGGQPQH,TRBV4-1,TRBJ1-5,once
ASSPTGQRGKNIQY,TRBV18,TRBJ2-4,.
ASSILGGVYGYT,TRBV7-8,TRBJ1-2,.
ASSEGRGGSYEQY,TRBV5-1,TRBJ2-7,.
ASSFYPSYNEQF,TRBV6-5,TRBJ2-1,.
ASSLRDSHATGAEAF,TRBV25-1,TRBJ1-1,.
ASSVGTGGHEQY,TRBV9,TRBJ2-7,.
ASSLTSGRYEQY,TRBV11-2,TRBJ2-7,few
SLTLAGNEQF,TRBV29-1,TRBJ2-1,.
ASSAPVRTQGSGNTIY,TRBV9,TRBJ1-3,.
ASSYHRRAEQY,TRBV28,TRBJ2-7,few
ASSARDRAAYEQY,TRBV6-5,TRBJ2-7,.
AQTPREGYTDTQY,TRBV30,TRBJ2-3,.
ASSLSWRPGPNEQF,TRBV27,TRBJ2-1,.
ASSLVGHRNYGYT,TRBV7-9,TRBJ1-2,.
ASSPEEGGRADTQY,TRBV4-3,TRBJ2-3,once
ASRSRVSSTDTQY,TRBV6-5,TRBJ2-3,.
ASSPPRGRGSPETQY,TRBV18,TRBJ2-5,.
ASSQNDNLNTEAF,TRBV4-1,TRBJ1-1,.
VTSGNTDTQY,TRBV25-1,TRBJ2-3,.
ASSLGSPNEKLF,TRBV7-9,TRBJ1-4,.
ASSTENTEAF,TRBV2,TRBJ1-1,.
ASSLTGLAGTSYEQY,TRBV11-3,TRBJ2-7,.
ASGTGGTPSYEQY,TRBV13,.,.
ATSRDQASGGTDTQY,TRBV15,TRBJ2-3,.
AWSGDGRANPGQY,TRBV30,TRBJ2-7,.
ASSQDPGFSEKLF,TRBV4-3,TRBJ1-4,.
ASSPADRGRGEKLF,TRBV11-3,TRBJ1-4,once
ASSLATAGGELF,TRBV7-2,TRBJ2-2,.